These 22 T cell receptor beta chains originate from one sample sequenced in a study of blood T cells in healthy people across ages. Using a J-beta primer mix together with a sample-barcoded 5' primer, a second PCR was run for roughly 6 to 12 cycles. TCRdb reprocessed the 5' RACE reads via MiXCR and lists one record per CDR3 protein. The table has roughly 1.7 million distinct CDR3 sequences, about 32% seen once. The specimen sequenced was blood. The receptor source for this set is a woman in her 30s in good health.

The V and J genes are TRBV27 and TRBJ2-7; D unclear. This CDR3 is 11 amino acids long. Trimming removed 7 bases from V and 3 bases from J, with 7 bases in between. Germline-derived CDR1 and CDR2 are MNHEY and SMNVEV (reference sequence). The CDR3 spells CASTWGYEQYF. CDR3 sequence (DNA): TGTGCCAGCACTTGGGGCTACGAGCAGTACTTC.

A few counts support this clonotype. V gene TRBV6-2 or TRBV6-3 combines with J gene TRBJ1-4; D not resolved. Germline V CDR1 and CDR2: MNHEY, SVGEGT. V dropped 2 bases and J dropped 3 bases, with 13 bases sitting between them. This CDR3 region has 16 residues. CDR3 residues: CASSYLAGDPNEKLFF. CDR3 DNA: TGTGCCAGCAGTTACCTCGCCGGGGATCCTAATGAAAAACTGTTTTTT.

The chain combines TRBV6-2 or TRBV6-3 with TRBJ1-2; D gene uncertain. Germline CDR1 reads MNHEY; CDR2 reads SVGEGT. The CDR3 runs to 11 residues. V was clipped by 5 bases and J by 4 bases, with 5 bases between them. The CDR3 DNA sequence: TGTGCCAGCAGTACCCTCTATGGCTACACCTTC. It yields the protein CASSTLYGYTF.

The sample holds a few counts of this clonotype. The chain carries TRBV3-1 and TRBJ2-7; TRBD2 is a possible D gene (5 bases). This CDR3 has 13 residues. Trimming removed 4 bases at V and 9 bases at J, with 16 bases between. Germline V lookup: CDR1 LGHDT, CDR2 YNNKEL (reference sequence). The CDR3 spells CASSPLEGVTQYF. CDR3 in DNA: TGTGCCAGCAGCCCCCTTGAGGGAGTTACGCAGTACTTC.

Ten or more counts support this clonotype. The CDR3 protein is CASSLARAGFTDTQYF. The CDR3 coding sequence is TGTGCCAGCAGCTTAGCGAGGGCGGGCTTCACAGATACGCAGTATTTT. J is TRBJ2-3 and V is TRBV7-8, with a weak D call TRBD2 (5 bases). The ends were cut back, 0 bases at V and 2 bases at J, with 12 bases in the middle. Germline-derived CDR1 and CDR2 are SGHVS and FQNEAQ. The CDR3 is 16 amino acids.

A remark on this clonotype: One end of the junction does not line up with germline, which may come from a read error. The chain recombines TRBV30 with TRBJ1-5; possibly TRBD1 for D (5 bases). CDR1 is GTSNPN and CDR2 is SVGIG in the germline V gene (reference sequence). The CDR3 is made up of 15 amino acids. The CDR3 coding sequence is TGTGCCTGGAGTGTAACGGGGGGTAGCCATCAGCCCCAGCATTTT. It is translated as CAWSVTGGSHQPQHF.

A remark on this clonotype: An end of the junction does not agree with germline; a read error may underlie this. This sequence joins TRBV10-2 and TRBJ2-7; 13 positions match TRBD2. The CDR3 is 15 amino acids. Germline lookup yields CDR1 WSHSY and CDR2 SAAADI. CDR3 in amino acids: CASSESGLAGHEQDF. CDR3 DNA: TGCGCCAGCAGTGAGTCGGGACTAGCGGGACACGAGCAGGACTTC.

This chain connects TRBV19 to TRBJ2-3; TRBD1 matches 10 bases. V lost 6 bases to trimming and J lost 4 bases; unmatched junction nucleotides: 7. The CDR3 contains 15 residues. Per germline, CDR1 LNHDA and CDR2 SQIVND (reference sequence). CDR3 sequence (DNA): TGTGCCAGTAGCGTCCGGGACAGGGGCTCAGATACGCAGTATTTT. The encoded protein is CASSVRDRGSDTQYF.

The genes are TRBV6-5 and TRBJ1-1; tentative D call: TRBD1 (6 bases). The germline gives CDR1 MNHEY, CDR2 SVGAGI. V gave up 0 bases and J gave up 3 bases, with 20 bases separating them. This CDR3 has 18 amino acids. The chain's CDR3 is CASSYSTRGEVSDTEAFF. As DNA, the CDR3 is TGTGCCAGCAGTTACTCGACCAGGGGTGAAGTAAGTGACACTGAAGCTTTCTTT.

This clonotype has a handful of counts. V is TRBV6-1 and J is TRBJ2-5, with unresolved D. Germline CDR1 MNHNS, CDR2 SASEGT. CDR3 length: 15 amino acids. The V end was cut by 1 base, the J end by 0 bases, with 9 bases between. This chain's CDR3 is CASSEVGRHQETQYF. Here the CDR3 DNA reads TGTGCCAGCAGTGAAGTAGGACGGCACCAAGAGACCCAGTACTTC.

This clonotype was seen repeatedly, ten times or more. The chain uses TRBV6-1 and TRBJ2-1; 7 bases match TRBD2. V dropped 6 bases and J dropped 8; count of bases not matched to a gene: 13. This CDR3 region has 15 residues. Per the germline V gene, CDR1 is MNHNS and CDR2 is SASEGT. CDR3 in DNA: TGTGCCAGCAGAAACTCGGCGGGAGAGTGGGATGAGCAGTTCTTC. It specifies CASRNSAGEWDEQFF.

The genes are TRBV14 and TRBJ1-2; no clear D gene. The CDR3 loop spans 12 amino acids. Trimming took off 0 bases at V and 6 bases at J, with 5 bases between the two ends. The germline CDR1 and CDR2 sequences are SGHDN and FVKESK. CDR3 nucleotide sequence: TGTGCCAGCAGCCAAGAATGGAATGGCTACACCTTC. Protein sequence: CASSQEWNGYTF.

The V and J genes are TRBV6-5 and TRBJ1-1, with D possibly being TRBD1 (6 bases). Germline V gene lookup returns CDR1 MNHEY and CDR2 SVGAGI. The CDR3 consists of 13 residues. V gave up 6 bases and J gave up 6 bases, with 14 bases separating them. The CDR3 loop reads CASSTTGTAEAFF. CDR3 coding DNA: TGTGCCAGCAGCACAACAGGGACTGCTGAAGCTTTCTTT.

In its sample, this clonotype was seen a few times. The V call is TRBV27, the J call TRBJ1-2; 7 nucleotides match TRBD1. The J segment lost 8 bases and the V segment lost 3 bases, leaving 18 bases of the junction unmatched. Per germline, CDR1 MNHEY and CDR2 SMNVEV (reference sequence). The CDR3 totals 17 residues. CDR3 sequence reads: CASSFDPPGRQGEGYTF. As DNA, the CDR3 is TGTGCCAGCAGTTTTGATCCCCCGGGACGACAGGGTGAAGGCTACACCTTC.

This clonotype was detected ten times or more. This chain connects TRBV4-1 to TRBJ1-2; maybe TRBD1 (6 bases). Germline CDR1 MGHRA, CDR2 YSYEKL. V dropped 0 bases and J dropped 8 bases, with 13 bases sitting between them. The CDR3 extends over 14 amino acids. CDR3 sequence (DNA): TGCGCCAGCAGCCAAGAGGCAACAGGGCCCGGCTACACCTTC. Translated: CASSQEATGPGYTF.

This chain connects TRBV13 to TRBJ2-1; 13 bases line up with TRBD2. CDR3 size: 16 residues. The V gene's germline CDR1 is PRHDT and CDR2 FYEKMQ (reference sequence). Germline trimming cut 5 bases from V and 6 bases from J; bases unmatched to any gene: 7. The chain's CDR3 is CASSLRTSGGINEQFF. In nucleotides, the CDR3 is TGTGCCAGCAGCCTTAGGACTAGCGGGGGTATCAATGAGCAGTTCTTC.

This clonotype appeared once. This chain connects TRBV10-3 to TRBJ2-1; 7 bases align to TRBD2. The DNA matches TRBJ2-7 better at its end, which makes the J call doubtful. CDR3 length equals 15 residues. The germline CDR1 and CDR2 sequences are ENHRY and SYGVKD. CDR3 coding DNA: TGTGCCATCAGTGTAGGTCTAGCGGTATACAATGAGCAGTACTTC. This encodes CAISVGLAVYNEQYF.

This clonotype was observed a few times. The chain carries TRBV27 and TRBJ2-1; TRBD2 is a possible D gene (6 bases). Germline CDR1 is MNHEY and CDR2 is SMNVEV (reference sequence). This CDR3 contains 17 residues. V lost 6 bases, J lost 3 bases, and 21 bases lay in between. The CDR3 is CASSLLGNSGVYNEQFF. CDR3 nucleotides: TGTGCCAGCAGCCTACTGGGGAATAGCGGAGTCTACAATGAGCAGTTCTTC.

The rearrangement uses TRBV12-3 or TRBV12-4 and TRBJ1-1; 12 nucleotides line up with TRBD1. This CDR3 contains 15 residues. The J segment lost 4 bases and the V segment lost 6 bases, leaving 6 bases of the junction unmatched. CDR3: CASRGTGGLGTEAFF. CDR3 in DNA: TGTGCCAGCAGGGGGACAGGGGGCTTGGGCACTGAAGCTTTCTTT.

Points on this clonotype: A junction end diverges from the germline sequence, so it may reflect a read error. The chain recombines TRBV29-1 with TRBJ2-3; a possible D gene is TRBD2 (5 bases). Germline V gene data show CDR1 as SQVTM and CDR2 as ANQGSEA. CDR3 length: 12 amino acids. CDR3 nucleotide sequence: TGCAGCGTTTCCCCAGCGGCGGATACGCGGTATTTT. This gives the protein CSVSPAADTRYF.

CDR3 in amino acids: CASSGQAATNEKLFF. Here the CDR3 DNA reads TGTGCCAGCAGCGGGCAGGCCGCAACTAATGAAAAACTGTTTTTT. The J gene is TRBJ1-4, the V gene TRBV11-2; D remains unclear. CDR3 length: 15 residues. Deletions cut 5 bases from V and 0 bases from J, with 10 bases between. Germline V lookup: CDR1 SGHAT, CDR2 FQNNGV.

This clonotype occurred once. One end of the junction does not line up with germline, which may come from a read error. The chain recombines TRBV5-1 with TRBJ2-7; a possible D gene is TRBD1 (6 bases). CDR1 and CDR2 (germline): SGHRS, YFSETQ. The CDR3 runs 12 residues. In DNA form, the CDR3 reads TGCGTCAGCAGCGCGGACAGCTACGAGCAGTACTTC. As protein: CVSSADSYEQYF.